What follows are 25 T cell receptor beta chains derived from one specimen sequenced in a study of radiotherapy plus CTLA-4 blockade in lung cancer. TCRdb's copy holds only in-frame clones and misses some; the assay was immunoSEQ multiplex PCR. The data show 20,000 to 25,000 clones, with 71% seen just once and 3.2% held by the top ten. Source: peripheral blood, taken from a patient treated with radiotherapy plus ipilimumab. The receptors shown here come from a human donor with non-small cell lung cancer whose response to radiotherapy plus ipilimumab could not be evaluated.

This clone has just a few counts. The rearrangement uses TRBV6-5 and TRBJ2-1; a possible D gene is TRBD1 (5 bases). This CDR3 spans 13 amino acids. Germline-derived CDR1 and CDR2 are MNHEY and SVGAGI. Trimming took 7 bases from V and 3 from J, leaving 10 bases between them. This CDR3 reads CASTPDIYNEQFF. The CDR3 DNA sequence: TGTGCCAGCACCCCGGACATCTACAATGAGCAGTTCTTC.

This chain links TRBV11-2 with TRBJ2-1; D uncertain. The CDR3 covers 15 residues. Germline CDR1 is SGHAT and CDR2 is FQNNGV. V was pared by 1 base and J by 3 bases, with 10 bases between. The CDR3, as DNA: TGTGCCAGCAGCTTAGTAATGTCCCTCTACAATGAGCAGTTCTTC. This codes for CASSLVMSLYNEQFF.

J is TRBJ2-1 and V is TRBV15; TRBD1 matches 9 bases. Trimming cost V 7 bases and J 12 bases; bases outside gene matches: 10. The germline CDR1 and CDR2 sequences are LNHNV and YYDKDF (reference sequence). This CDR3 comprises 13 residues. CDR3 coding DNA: TGTGCCACCAACCGACAGGGGGGGTTTGTGCAGTTCTTC. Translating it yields CATNRQGGFVQFF.

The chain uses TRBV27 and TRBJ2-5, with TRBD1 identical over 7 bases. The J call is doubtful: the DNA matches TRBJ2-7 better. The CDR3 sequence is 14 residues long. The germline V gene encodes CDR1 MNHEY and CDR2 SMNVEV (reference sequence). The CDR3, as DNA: TGTGCCAGCAGGATACAGGGGCGAGCCTACGAGCAGTACTTC. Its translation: CASRIQGRAYEQYF.

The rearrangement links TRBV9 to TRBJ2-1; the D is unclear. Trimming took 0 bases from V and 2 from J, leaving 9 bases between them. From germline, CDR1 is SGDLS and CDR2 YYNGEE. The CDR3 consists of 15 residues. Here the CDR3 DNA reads TGTGCCAGCAGCGTAGGTCAGAATCCCTACAATGAGCAGTTCTTC. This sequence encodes CASSVGQNPYNEQFF.

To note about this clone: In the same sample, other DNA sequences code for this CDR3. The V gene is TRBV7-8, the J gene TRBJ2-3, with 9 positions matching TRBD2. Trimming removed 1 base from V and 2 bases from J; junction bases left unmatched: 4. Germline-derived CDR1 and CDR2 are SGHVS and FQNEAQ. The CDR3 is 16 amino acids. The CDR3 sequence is CASSLVAGGFTDTQYF. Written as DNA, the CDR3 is TGTGCCAGCAGCTTAGTCGCGGGAGGGTTCACAGATACGCAGTATTTT.

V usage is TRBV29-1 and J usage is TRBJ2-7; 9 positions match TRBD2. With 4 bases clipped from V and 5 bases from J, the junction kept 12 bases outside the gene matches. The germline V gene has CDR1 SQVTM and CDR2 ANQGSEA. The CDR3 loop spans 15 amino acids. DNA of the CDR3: TGCAGCGTTGGCCCGGGAGCGGGAGGTTTGGACGAGCAGTACTTC. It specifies CSVGPGAGGLDEQYF.

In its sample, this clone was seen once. The CDR3 sequence is CASSLVVLVVNSNQPQHF. The DNA for the CDR3 is TGTGCCAGCAGTCTTGTGGTACTTGTGGTGAACAGCAATCAGCCCCAGCATTTT. The chain links TRBV5-8 to TRBJ1-5; D unresolved. Trimming cost V 5 bases and J 1 base, with 22 bases left between them. Germline-derived CDR1 and CDR2 are SGHTS and YDEGEE. The length of the CDR3 is 18 residues.

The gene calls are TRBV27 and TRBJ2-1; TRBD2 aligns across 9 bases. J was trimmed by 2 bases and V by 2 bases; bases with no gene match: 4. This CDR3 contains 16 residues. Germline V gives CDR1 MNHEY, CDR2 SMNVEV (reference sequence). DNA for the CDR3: TGTGCCAGCAGTTTAGAGGCGGGAGGGCCCTACAATGAGCAGTTCTTC. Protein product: CASSLEAGGPYNEQFF.

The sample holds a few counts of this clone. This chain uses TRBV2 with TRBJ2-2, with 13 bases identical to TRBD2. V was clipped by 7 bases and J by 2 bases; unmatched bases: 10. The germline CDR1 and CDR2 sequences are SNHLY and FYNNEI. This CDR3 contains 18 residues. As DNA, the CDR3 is TGTGCCAGCACCTTACTAGCGGGAGGGGCCCGAAACACCGGGGAGCTGTTTTTT. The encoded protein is CASTLLAGGARNTGELFF.

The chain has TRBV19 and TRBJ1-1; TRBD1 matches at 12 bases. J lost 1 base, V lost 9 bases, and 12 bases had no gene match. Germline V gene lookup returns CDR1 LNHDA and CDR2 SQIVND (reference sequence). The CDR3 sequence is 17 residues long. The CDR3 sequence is CASSPSGTGGRNTEAFF. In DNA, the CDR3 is TGTGCCAGCTCTCCCTCCGGGACAGGGGGCCGGAACACTGAAGCTTTCTTT. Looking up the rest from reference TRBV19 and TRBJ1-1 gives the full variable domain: DGGITQSPKYLFRKEGQNVTLSCEQNLNHDAMYWYRQDPGQGLRLIYYSQIVNDFQKGDIAEGYSVSREKKESFPLTVTSAQKNPTAFYLCASSPSGTGGRNTEAFFGQGTRLTVV.

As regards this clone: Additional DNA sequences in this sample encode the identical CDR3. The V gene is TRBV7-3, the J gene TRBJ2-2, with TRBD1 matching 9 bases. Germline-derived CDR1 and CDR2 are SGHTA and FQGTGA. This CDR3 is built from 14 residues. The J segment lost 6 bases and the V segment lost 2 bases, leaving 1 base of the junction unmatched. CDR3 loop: CASSLRQGAGELFF. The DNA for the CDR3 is TGTGCCAGCAGCTTACGACAGGGGGCCGGGGAGCTGTTTTTT. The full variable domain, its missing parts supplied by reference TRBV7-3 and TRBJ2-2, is GAGVSQTPSNKVTEKGKYVELRCDPISGHTALYWYRQSLGQGPEFLIYFQGTGAADDSGLPNDRFFAVRPEGSVSTLKIQRTERGDSAVYLCASSLRQGAGELFFGEGSRLTVL.

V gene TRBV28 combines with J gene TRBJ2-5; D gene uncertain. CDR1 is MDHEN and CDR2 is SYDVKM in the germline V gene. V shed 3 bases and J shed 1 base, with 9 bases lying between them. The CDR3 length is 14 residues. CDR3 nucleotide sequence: TGTGCCAGCAGTTTTAGAGCGAGCCAAGAGACCCAGTACTTC. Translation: CASSFRASQETQYF.

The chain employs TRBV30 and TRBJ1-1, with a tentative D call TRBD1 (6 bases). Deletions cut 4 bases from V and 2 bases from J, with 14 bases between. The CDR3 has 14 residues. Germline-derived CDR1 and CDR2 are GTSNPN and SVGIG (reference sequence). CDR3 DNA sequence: TGTGCCTGGAATAAGGACAGTCTTAACACTGAAGCTTTCTTT. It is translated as CAWNKDSLNTEAFF. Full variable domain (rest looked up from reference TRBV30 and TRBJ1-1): SQTIHQWPATLVQPVGSPLSLECTVEGTSNPNLYWYRQAAGRGLQLLFYSVGIGQISSEVPQNLSASRPQDRQFILSSKKLLLSDSGFYLCAWNKDSLNTEAFFGQGTRLTVV.

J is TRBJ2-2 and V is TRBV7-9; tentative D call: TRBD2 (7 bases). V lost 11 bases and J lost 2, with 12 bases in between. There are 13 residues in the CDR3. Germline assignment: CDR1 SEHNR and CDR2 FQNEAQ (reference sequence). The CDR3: CALRGRNTGELFF. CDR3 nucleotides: TGTGCCTTGCGGGGGCGCAACACCGGGGAGCTGTTTTTT.

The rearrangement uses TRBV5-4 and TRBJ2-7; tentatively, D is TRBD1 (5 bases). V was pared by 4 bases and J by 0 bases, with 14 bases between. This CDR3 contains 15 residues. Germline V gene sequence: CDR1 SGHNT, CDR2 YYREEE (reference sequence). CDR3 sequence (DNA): TGTGCCAGCAGCCTTGGACATGCGATCTCCTACGAGCAGTACTTC. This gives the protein CASSLGHAISYEQYF.

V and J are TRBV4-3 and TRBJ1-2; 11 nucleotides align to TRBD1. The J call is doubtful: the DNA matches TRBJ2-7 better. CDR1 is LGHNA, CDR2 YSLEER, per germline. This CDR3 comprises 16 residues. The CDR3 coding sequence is TGCGCCAGCAGCCAAGAAGCCGGGACAGGGGGAAACGAGCAGTACTTC. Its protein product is CASSQEAGTGGNEQYF.

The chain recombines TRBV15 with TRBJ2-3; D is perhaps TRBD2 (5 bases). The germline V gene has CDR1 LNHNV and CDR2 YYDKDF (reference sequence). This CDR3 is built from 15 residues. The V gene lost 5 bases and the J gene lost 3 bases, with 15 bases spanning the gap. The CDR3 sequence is CATSARGVETDTQYF. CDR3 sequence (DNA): TGTGCCACCAGCGCCCGGGGTGTCGAGACAGATACGCAGTATTTT.

The CDR3: CATKLRATGANYGYTF. The CDR3 region has the DNA TGTGCCACCAAGCTTCGCGCGACAGGAGCTAACTATGGCTACACCTTC. V and J are TRBV19 and TRBJ1-2; the D gene is possibly TRBD1 (6 bases). Germline V lookup: CDR1 LNHDA, CDR2 SQIVND (reference sequence). The CDR3 runs 16 residues. Trimming removed 10 bases at V and 0 bases at J, with 21 bases between.

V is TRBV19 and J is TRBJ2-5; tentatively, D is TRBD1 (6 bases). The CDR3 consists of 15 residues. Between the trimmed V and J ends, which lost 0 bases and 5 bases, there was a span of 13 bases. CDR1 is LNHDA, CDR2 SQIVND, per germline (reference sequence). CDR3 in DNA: TGTGCCAGTAGTATAGATCTGGGGGCCCAGGAGACCCAGTACTTC. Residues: CASSIDLGAQETQYF.

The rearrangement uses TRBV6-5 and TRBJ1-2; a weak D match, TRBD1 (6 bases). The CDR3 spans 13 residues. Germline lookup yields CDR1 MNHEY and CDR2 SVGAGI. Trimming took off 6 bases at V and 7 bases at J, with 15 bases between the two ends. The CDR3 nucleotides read TGTGCCAGCAGCCAAAACAGGGCACGTGGCTACACCTTC. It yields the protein CASSQNRARGYTF.

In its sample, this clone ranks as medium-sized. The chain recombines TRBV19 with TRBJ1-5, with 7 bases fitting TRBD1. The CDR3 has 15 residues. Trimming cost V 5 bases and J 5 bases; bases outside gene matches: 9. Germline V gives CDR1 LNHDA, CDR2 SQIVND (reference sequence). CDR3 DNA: TGTGCCAGTAGTTATCGGACAGGAGCCTATCAGCCCCAGCATTTT. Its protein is CASSYRTGAYQPQHF.

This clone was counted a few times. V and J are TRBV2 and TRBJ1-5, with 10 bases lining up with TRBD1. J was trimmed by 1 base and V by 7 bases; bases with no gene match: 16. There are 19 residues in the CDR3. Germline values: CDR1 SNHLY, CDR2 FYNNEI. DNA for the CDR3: TGTGCCAGCACTGATGAATATGGGACAGGGGATAGCAGCAATCAGCCCCAGCATTTT. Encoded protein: CASTDEYGTGDSSNQPQHF. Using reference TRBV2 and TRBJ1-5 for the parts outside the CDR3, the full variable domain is EPEVTQTPSHQVTQMGQEVILRCVPISNHLYFYWYRQILGQKVEFLVSFYNNEISEKSEIFDDQFSVERPDGSNFTLKIRSTKLEDSAMYFCASTDEYGTGDSSNQPQHFGDGTRLSIL.

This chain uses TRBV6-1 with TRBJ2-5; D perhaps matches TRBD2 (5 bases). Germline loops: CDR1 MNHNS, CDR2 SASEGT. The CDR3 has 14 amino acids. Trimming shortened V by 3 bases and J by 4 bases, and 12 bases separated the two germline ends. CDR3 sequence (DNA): TGTGCCAGCAGTGACGGCGGGTCGGGAGAGACCCAGTACTTC. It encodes CASSDGGSGETQYF.

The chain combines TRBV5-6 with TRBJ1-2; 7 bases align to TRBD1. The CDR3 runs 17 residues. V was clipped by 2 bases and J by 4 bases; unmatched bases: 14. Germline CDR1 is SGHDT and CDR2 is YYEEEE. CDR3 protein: CASSFATGPLGIYGYTF. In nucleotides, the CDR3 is TGTGCCAGCAGCTTCGCGACAGGGCCCCTGGGAATCTATGGCTACACCTTC.